This T cell receptor (beta chain) was profiled in a study of tumor-infiltrating lymphocytes in primary liver carcinoma. The template, roughly 510 ng total RNA, yielded TCR beta cDNA made with a constant-region primer. ARM-PCR, slightly modified, supplied the TCR beta libraries through three nested multiplex PCR rounds. The first two PCR rounds used TRBV1-TRBV30 forward primers with a C-beta reverse primer, around 10 cycles each. TCRdb re-called the multiplex PCR reads through MiXCR, storing one row per CDR3 protein. The table records about 190,000 distinct CDR3 sequences, about 85% of them present only once. This CDR3 spans 14 amino acids. Germline loops: CDR1 MDHEN, CDR2 SYDVKM. This clonotype was found once. One junction end does not reproduce the germline sequence, and a read error may be involved. Co-extracting RNA and DNA was done with roughly 17-34 mg of unsorted bulk tissue as input. Patients had chronic HBV infection and were treatment-naive.

The receptor's source is a man aged 35 to 55 with primary liver carcinoma and hepatitis B virus infection. The sample comprised tumor tissue from primary liver carcinoma. The rearrangement links TRBV28 to TRBJ1-6; D not certain. CDR3 sequence (DNA): TGTGTCAGCAGTTTGCGGGAAAACGGGTCACCCCTTCACTTC. Its protein is CVSSLRENGSPLHF.